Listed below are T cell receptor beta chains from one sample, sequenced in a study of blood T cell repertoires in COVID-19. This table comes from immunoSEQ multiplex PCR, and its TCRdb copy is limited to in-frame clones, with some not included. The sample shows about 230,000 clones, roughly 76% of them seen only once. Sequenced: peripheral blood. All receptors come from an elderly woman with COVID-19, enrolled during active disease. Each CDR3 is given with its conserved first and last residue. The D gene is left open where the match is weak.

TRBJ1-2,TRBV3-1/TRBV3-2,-,CASSRRTSNYGYTF,TGTGCCAGCAGCCGAAGGACTTCTAACTATGGCTACACCTTC
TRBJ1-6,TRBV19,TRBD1,CASGTSGTGWSPLHF,TGTGCCAGTGGTACTTCGGGGACAGGGTGGTCACCCCTCCACTTT
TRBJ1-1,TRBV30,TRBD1,CAWRDRWEAFF,TGTGCCTGGAGGGACAGGTGGGAAGCTTTCTTT
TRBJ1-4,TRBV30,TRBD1,CAWSTGTANEKLFF,TGTGCCTGGAGCACAGGGACAGCGAACGAAAAACTGTTTTTT
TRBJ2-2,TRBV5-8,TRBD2,CASSLGGGSTGELFF,TGTGCCAGCAGCTTAGGCGGGGGAAGCACCGGGGAGCTGTTTTTT
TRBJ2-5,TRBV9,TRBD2,CASSVGLAGVVGETQYF,TGTGCCAGCAGCGTAGGTCTGGCGGGAGTGGTTGGGGAGACCCAGTACTTC
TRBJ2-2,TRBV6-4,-,CASSVSRRYGELFF,TGTGCCAGCAGTGTTAGTCGTCGTTACGGGGAGCTGTTTTTT
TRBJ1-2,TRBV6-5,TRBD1,CASRPGQGHYGYTF,TGTGCCAGCAGGCCGGGACAGGGGCACTATGGCTACACCTTC
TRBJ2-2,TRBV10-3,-,CAIKIGGTAGELFF,TGTGCCATCAAAATAGGGGGAACGGCCGGGGAGCTGTTTTTT
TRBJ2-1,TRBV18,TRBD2,CASSPPGSGSYEQFF,TGTGCCAGCTCACCACCGGGTAGCGGGAGTTATGAGCAGTTCTTC